Presented here are 4 T cell receptor beta chains from one specimen sequenced in a study of cytotoxic CD8 clonotypes in ibrutinib-treated CLL. Profiled with immunoSEQ multiplex PCR; TCRdb holds only in-frame clones, not every one. The profile shows 60,000 to 95,000 clones, over 80% of them singletons. The sample here was PBMCs, taken after 24 months of ibrutinib treatment. The receptors stem from a human donor with chronic lymphocytic leukemia.

The genes are TRBV7-2 and TRBJ2-7; unclear D gene. The CDR3 contains 14 residues. V shed 1 base and J shed 2 bases, with 9 bases lying between them. The V gene's germline CDR1 is SGHTA and CDR2 FQGNSA. CDR3 DNA: TGTGCCAGCAGCTTAGAGTGGCAGGCCTACGAGCAGTACTTC. This encodes CASSLEWQAYEQYF.

The chain links TRBV2 to TRBJ2-2; 14 positions match TRBD2. Unmatched junction bases numbered 6, after V lost 6 bases and J lost 3 bases. Looked up from germline, CDR1 is SNHLY and CDR2 is FYNNEI. This CDR3 has 17 amino acids. CDR3 amino acids: CASRGTSGSGDTGELFF. CDR3 bases: TGTGCCAGCAGGGGGACTAGCGGGAGTGGGGACACCGGGGAGCTGTTTTTT.

The chain employs TRBV19 and TRBJ2-2, with 7 bases matching TRBD1. Germline trimming cut 1 base from V and 1 base from J; bases unmatched to any gene: 0. The CDR3 is made up of 15 amino acids. The germline CDR1 and CDR2 sequences are LNHDA and SQIVND (reference sequence). As DNA, the CDR3 is TGTGCCAGTAGTATAGGGGACAGGAACACCGGGGAGCTGTTTTTT. Protein sequence: CASSIGDRNTGELFF. The whole variable domain, remainder taken from reference TRBV19 and TRBJ2-2, is DGGITQSPKYLFRKEGQNVTLSCEQNLNHDAMYWYRQDPGQGLRLIYYSQIVNDFQKGDIAEGYSVSREKKESFPLTVTSAQKNPTAFYLCASSIGDRNTGELFFGEGSRLTVL.

The CDR3 sequence is CASSLDTGQETQYF. The DNA of the CDR3 is TGTGCCAGCAGCTTAGACACGGGTCAAGAGACCCAGTACTTC. The chain is built from TRBV11-2 and TRBJ2-5; D unresolved. The CDR3 covers 14 residues. The V end was cut by 0 bases, the J end by 2 bases, with 7 bases between. Germline loops: CDR1 SGHAT, CDR2 FQNNGV.